This T cell receptor beta chain was found in a study of cytomegalovirus exposure and HLA in healthy donors. The overall study: There were 350 to 450 genotyped donors. Of these, roughly 80% fell in the genetic ancestry cluster associated with self-reported Caucasian donors.

The trim removed 5 bases at V and 5 bases at J, leaving 8 bases unmatched. The CDR3 runs to 15 residues. Per germline, CDR1 MDHEN and CDR2 SYDVKM. Turning to this clone: Its antigen is still unknown.

Study-wide results and caveats: Rare TCR sequences dominated, though some public TCRs recurred in many donors. In an earlier analysis, productive rearrangement rates for most beta V segments clustered near 87% or 30%. Among TCR beta chains, those listed as cytomegalovirus-associated numbered approximately 150.

The PCR ran on 60 Vbeta and 13 Jbeta primers. The table came from immunoSEQ multiplex PCR; TCRdb's copy has only in-frame clones and leaves some out. The sample has around 110,000 clones; 81% are singletons. V gene TRBV28 combines with J gene TRBJ2-5; 10 bases are shared with TRBD1. The sequencing sample was made of PBMCs. The source is a young woman in good health and CMV-seronegative. The CDR3 reads CASSPSGTGDETQYF. CDR3 nucleotide sequence: TGTGCCAGCAGTCCATCCGGGACAGGGGATGAGACCCAGTACTTC.